These T cell receptor beta chains were read from a single sample in a study of technical replicates of blood from a handful of donors. The protocol was immunoSEQ multiplex PCR, while the TCRdb copy is restricted to in-frame clones and leaves out a portion. Of fewer than 100,000 clones listed, around 90% were seen once; the top ten hold 0.27%. Sequences were obtained from T cells isolated from PBMCs. The receptors originated from a human donor in good health. CDR3s include the opening cysteine and the closing phenylalanine or tryptophan. A D gene is named only where the DNA matches it firmly. Expanded clones get a size class; other rows say once, few or many, or leave the size out.

clone_size d_call j_call v_call cdr3_aa cdr3_nt
NA NA TRBJ2-4 TRBV28 CASSFPDSWAKNIQYF TGTGCCAGCAGTTTTCCGGACAGTTGGGCCAAAAACATTCAGTACTTC
NA NA TRBJ2-6 TRBV27 CASSLVWAVGSSGANVLTF TGTGCCAGCAGTTTGGTTTGGGCCGTCGGTAGCTCTGGGGCCAACGTCCTGACTTTC
NA NA TRBJ2-7 TRBV19 CASSSHRAGNEQYF TGTGCCAGTAGTTCCCACCGGGCAGGGAATGAGCAGTACTTC
NA NA TRBJ2-1 TRBV7-2 CASRPGSNEQFF TGTGCCAGCAGGCCAGGGTCCAATGAGCAGTTCTTC
NA TRBD2 TRBJ2-1 TRBV6-5 CASSYSLAGGFYEQFF TGTGCCAGCAGTTACTCCCTAGCGGGAGGTTTCTATGAGCAGTTCTTC
NA TRBD1 TRBJ2-5 TRBV27 CASSLTGQGFETQYF TGTGCCAGCAGTTTAACCGGACAGGGATTTGAGACCCAGTACTTC
NA TRBD1 TRBJ2-1 TRBV6-4 CASSVGDRVSNEQFF TGTGCCAGCAGTGTAGGGGACAGGGTTTCCAATGAGCAGTTCTTC
once NA TRBJ2-2 TRBV29-1 CSVGWGPNTGELFF TGCAGCGTTGGCTGGGGCCCGAACACCGGGGAGCTGTTTTTT
NA TRBD2 TRBJ2-1 TRBV7-9 CASSLVLTSGYNEQFF TGTGCCAGCAGCTTAGTATTGACTAGCGGCTACAATGAGCAGTTCTTC
NA TRBD2 TRBJ2-7 TRBV11-2 CASSLVRERGEQYF TGTGCCAGCAGCTTAGTTAGGGAGCGGGGAGAGCAGTACTTC
NA NA TRBJ1-1 TRBV6-1 CASSGLGGGGGTEAFF TGTGCCAGCAGTGGCCTGGGTGGGGGAGGAGGCACTGAAGCTTTCTTT
NA TRBD2 TRBJ2-7 TRBV5-1 CASTSTGGEQYF TGCGCCAGCACGTCGACGGGAGGCGAGCAGTACTTC
NA NA TRBJ2-7 TRBV6-5 CASSLREISLEQYF TGTGCCAGCAGTTTGAGAGAAATTAGTTTAGAGCAGTACTTC
NA NA TRBJ1-4 TRBV2 CASSGEAGVGLFF TGTGCCAGCAGTGGAGAGGCCGGAGTAGGACTGTTTTTT
NA NA TRBJ1-1 TRBV5-5 CASSLERGFEAFF TGTGCCAGCAGCTTGGAGAGAGGGTTTGAAGCTTTCTTT
NA NA TRBJ1-1 TRBV7-8 CASSLGVTLEAFF TGTGCCAGCAGCTTAGGGGTGACACTTGAAGCTTTCTTT
NA NA TRBJ1-3 TRBV15 CATSSGAGTRTNTIYF TGTGCCACCAGCAGTGGGGCCGGGACAAGGACAAACACCATATATTTT
NA TRBD1 TRBJ2-4 TRBV9 CASSGGQTQSPTPLAKNIQYF TGTGCCAGCAGCGGGGGACAGACGCAGAGTCCGACACCTCTAGCCAAAAACATTCAGTACTTC
NA NA TRBJ1-1 TRBV27 CASSLHGRRADAFF TGTGCCAGCAGTTTACACGGCAGGCGGGCTGACGCTTTCTTT
NA NA TRBJ2-3 TRBV6-5 CASSYSTGESTQYF TGTGCCAGCAGTTACTCTACGGGGGAGAGTACGCAGTATTTT
NA NA TRBJ1-3 TRBV6-1 CAGGAASRFGNTIYF TGTGCCGGCGGGGCGGCCTCCCGGTTTGGAAACACCATATATTTT
NA TRBD2 TRBJ2-1 TRBV2 CASRALAVAYNEQFF TGTGCCAGCAGAGCACTAGCGGTAGCGTACAATGAGCAGTTCTTC
NA TRBD1 TRBJ1-3 TRBV28 CASSFYGQADSGNTIYF TGTGCCAGCAGTTTCTACGGACAGGCTGACTCTGGAAACACCATATATTTT
few NA TRBJ1-1 TRBV6-1 CASSEPGNTEAFF TGTGCCAGCAGTGAACCAGGGAACACTGAAGCTTTCTTT
NA TRBD2 TRBJ2-3 TRBV7-9 CASSFSTSGGSTDTQYF TGTGCCAGCAGCTTCTCGACTAGCGGGGGGAGCACAGATACGCAGTATTTT
NA TRBD1 TRBJ2-7 TRBV4-1 CASSQGTGRMKTEQYF TGCGCCAGCAGCCAAGGGACAGGGAGAATGAAAACCGAGCAGTACTTC
NA NA TRBJ2-1 TRBV25-1 CASSANRDEQFF TGTGCCAGCAGTGCTAACAGGGATGAGCAGTTCTTC
NA NA TRBJ2-5 TRBV18 CASSPGYQETQYF TGTGCCAGCTCACCCGGGTACCAAGAGACCCAGTACTTC
NA NA TRBJ2-7 TRBV11-2 CASSKTDRAYEQYF TGTGCCAGCAGCAAGACGGACAGAGCCTACGAGCAGTACTTC
NA TRBD1 TRBJ1-2 TRBV6-1 CASSEYRGWSYTF TGTGCCAGCAGTGAGTACAGGGGGTGGAGCTACACCTTC
once TRBD2 TRBJ2-1 TRBV15 CATSRGGRNEQFF TGTGCCACCAGCAGGGGGGGGAGGAATGAGCAGTTCTTC
NA NA TRBJ1-2 TRBV6-5 CASQASPYGYTF TGTGCCAGCCAGGCCAGCCCCTATGGCTACACCTTC
NA NA TRBJ1-2 TRBV20-1 CSAYREWGYTF TGCAGTGCTTACAGGGAGTGGGGCTACACCTTC
NA NA TRBJ1-2 TRBV14 CASSQGESYTF TGTGCCAGCAGCCAAGGGGAGAGCTACACCTTC
NA NA TRBJ2-3 TRBV4-1 CASSLFPREADTQYF TGCGCCAGCAGCCTATTCCCTAGGGAGGCCGATACGCAGTATTTT
NA NA TRBJ1-4 TRBV30 CALGAEATNEKLFF TGTGCCCTAGGGGCAGAAGCAACTAATGAAAAACTGTTTTTT
NA NA TRBJ2-1 TRBV7-2 CASSLGSSSYNEQFF TGTGCCAGCAGCCTGGGGAGTAGCTCCTACAATGAGCAGTTCTTC
NA NA TRBJ2-7 TRBV5-6 CASSLELFSYEQYF TGTGCCAGCAGCTTGGAGCTTTTTTCCTACGAGCAGTACTTC
NA NA TRBJ1-1 TRBV20-1 CSARDDSLPFF TGCAGTGCTAGGGACGACAGTCTTCCTTTCTTT
NA TRBD2 TRBJ2-1 TRBV6-4 CASSDPGLAVWEQFF TGTGCCAGCAGTGACCCGGGACTAGCGGTTTGGGAGCAGTTCTTC
NA NA TRBJ2-2 TRBV18 CASSPRQGGTGELFF TGTGCCAGCTCACCGCGGCAGGGGGGCACCGGGGAGCTGTTTTTT
once NA TRBJ1-4 TRBV18 CASSPQYGATTNEKLFF TGTGCCAGCTCACCACAATACGGAGCGACAACTAATGAAAAACTGTTTTTT
NA TRBD2 TRBJ2-2 TRBV7-8 CASSPTGTRDTGELFF TGTGCCAGCAGCCCGACCGGGACTAGAGATACCGGGGAGCTGTTTTTT